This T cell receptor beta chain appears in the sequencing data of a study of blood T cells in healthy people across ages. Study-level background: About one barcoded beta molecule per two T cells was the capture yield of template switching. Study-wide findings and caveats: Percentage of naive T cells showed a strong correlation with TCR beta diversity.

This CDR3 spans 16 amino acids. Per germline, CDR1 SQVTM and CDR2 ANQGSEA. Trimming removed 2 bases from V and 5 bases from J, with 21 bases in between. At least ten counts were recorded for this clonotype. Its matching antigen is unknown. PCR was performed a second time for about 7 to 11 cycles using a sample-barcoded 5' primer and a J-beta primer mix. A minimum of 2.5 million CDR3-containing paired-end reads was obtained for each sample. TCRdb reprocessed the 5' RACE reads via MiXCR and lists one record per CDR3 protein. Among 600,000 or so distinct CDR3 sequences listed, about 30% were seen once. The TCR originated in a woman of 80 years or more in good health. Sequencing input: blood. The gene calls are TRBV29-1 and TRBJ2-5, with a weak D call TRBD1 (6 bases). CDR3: CSVERGRGGIVETQYF. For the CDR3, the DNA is TGCAGCGTTGAAAGAGGGAGAGGGGGAATCGTGGAGACCCAGTACTTC.